This T cell receptor beta chain was observed in a study of cytomegalovirus exposure and HLA in healthy donors. PCR amplification relied on 60 Vbeta primers (plus 13 Jbeta primers). Some clones are missing from TCRdb's copy, which holds only in-frame ones; the method was immunoSEQ multiplex PCR. This sample carries some 98,000 clones, more than 60% of them seen once, and the ten largest clones take approximately 9.2%. This CDR3 region has 14 residues. Germline assignment: CDR1 MNHEY and CDR2 SVGAGI. V shed 6 bases and J shed 7 bases, with 19 bases lying between them. This clone was seen only once. The J gene is TRBJ2-7, the V gene TRBV6-5; maybe TRBD2 (8 bases). Material for sequencing was PBMCs. This sequence originates from a human donor in good health. CDR3: CASRLQGPGGEQYF. CDR3 sequence (DNA): TGTGCCAGCAGATTACAGGGGCCGGGGGGGGAGCAGTACTTC.